The present T cell receptor (beta chain) was sequenced within a study of cytomegalovirus exposure and HLA in healthy donors. As for this clone: As yet, its antigen is unknown.

Method: immunoSEQ multiplex PCR; TCRdb's copy keeps in-frame clones and lacks some. The sample includes around 160,000 clones, just under 85% of them seen just once. CDR3 length: 14 residues. The ends were cut back, 5 bases at V and 2 bases at J, with 15 bases in the middle. CDR1 and CDR2 (germline): SQVTM, ANQGSEA. Study-wide results and limits: In vitro, three CMV-associated chains proved specific for CMV antigens. Researchers catalogued 160 or so TCR beta chains as cytomegalovirus-associated. Most TCR sequences were seen very rarely across donors, but some public TCRs occurred in many.

The chain employs TRBV29-1 and TRBJ2-5; D is perhaps TRBD2 (5 bases). The source is a man aged 25-45 years in good health and CMV-seropositive. The specimen sequenced was PBMCs. The CDR3 nucleotides read TGCAGCGTTTCAGCGGCTCCGCCGCAAGAGACCCAGTACTTC. This gives the protein CSVSAAPPQETQYF.